Listed below are T cell receptor beta chains from one sample, sequenced in a study of cytomegalovirus exposure and HLA in healthy donors. Sequencing was performed with immunoSEQ multiplex PCR; in TCRdb, only in-frame clones are kept and a portion is missing. Of about 73,000 clones listed, roughly 93% were seen once; the top ten hold 3.2%. What was sequenced was PBMCs. Receptor source: a woman between 18 and 30 years old in good health and CMV-seropositive. Each CDR3 is given with its conserved first and last residue. D genes are given only for firm matches. Size tells how often a clone was seen (once, few, many) or the class of an expanded clone, and some rows leave it out.

TRBV7-9	15	TRBJ1-2	NA	TRBD1	CASSTPDREGHGYTF	TGTGCCAGCAGCACACCGGACAGGGAAGGGCATGGCTACACCTTC
TRBV11-2	14	TRBJ2-3	NA	TRBD2	CASSLLAGADTQYF	TGTGCCAGCAGCCTACTAGCGGGAGCAGATACGCAGTATTTT
TRBV19	16	TRBJ1-3	NA	TRBD1	CASSRRQGLSGNTIYF	TGTGCCAGTAGCCGCCGACAGGGACTGTCTGGAAACACCATATATTTT
TRBV4-1	13	TRBJ2-7	NA	NA	CASSQWWSYEQYF	TGCGCCAGCAGCCAATGGTGGAGCTACGAGCAGTACTTC
TRBV2	16	TRBJ2-5	NA	TRBD2	CGRMVAGGGDQETQYF	TGTGGCCGTATGGTAGCGGGAGGAGGGGACCAAGAGACCCAGTACTTC
TRBV7-8	14	TRBJ2-1	NA	TRBD2	CASSTSGRGGEQFF	TGTGCCAGCAGCACGAGCGGGAGAGGAGGTGAGCAGTTCTTC
TRBV6-5	13	TRBJ1-1	NA	TRBD1	CASNKQGATEAFF	TGTGCCAGCAACAAACAGGGGGCCACTGAAGCTTTCTTT
TRBV28	19	TRBJ1-6	NA	NA	CASSSPQGRASYNNSPLHF	TGTGCCAGCAGTTCCCCTCAGGGCAGGGCGAGTTACAATAATTCACCCCTCCACTTT
TRBV30	13	TRBJ1-1	NA	NA	CAWSEGSNTEAFF	TGTGCCTGGAGTGAGGGGTCAAACACTGAAGCTTTCTTT
TRBV5-6	18	TRBJ1-3	NA	TRBD1	CASSPSRDRVLYGNTIYF	TGTGCCAGCAGCCCGTCCCGGGACAGGGTACTCTATGGAAACACCATATATTTT
TRBV12-5	18	TRBJ2-2	NA	TRBD2	CASGLTSGGVGSTGELFF	TGTGCTAGTGGTTTAACTAGCGGGGGGGTAGGGAGCACCGGGGAGCTGTTTTTT
TRBV7-8	15	TRBJ2-3	once	NA	CASGRLGGEGDTQYF	TGTGCCAGCGGACGCCTCGGGGGAGAGGGCGATACGCAGTATTTT
TRBV5-6	13	TRBJ2-7	NA	NA	CASSLVSSYEQYF	TGTGCCAGCAGCTTGGTCAGTTCCTACGAGCAGTACTTC
TRBV28	11	TRBJ2-7	NA	NA	CASSSQFEQYF	TGTGCCAGCAGTTCCCAGTTCGAGCAGTACTTC
TRBV5-6	16	TRBJ1-5	NA	NA	CASSLAKGVMAQPQHF	TGTGCCAGCAGCTTGGCCAAAGGAGTTATGGCTCAGCCCCAGCATTTT
TRBV5-1	14	TRBJ1-1	NA	TRBD1	CASSYQGGNTEAFF	TGCGCCAGCAGCTACCAGGGGGGGAACACTGAAGCTTTCTTT
TRBV19	14	TRBJ2-2	NA	NA	CASSPPGYTGELFF	TGTGCCAGTAGTCCCCCAGGGTACACCGGGGAGCTGTTTTTT
TRBV28	15	TRBJ1-5	NA	TRBD1	CASSLRQGVNQPQHF	TGTGCCAGCAGTTTAAGACAGGGGGTGAATCAGCCCCAGCATTTT
TRBV19	14	TRBJ1-2	once	TRBD1	CASSVRDRAYGYTF	TGTGCCAGTAGCGTAAGGGACAGGGCCTATGGCTACACCTTC
TRBV28	15	TRBJ2-7	NA	TRBD1	CASSHRQGYPYEQYF	TGTGCCAGCAGTCACCGACAGGGGTATCCCTACGAGCAGTACTTC
TRBV5-1	13	TRBJ2-5	NA	TRBD1	CASKTGGGETQYF	TGCGCCAGCAAGACAGGGGGCGGCGAGACCCAGTACTTC
TRBV19	15	TRBJ1-6	NA	NA	CASRRVDSANSPLHF	TGTGCCAGTAGGAGGGTGGACAGCGCCAATTCACCCCTCCACTTT
TRBV18	13	TRBJ1-5	NA	NA	CASSLSSNQPQHF	TGTGCCAGCTCCCTCAGTAGCAATCAGCCCCAGCATTTT
TRBV4-1	14	TRBJ2-2	NA	NA	CASSQPGNTGELFF	TGCGCCAGCAGCCAACCAGGCAACACCGGGGAGCTGTTTTTT
TRBV5-1	16	TRBJ1-5	NA	NA	CASSLRTQVSNQPQHF	TGCGCCAGCAGCTTGCGTACCCAGGTAAGCAATCAGCCCCAGCATTTT
TRBV5-4	16	TRBJ1-4	NA	TRBD1	CASSQLAGQGNEKLFF	TGTGCCAGCAGCCAACTAGCGGGACAGGGAAATGAAAAACTGTTTTTT
TRBV2	17	TRBJ1-1	once	NA	CASSDLLSRGGRTEAFF	TGTGCCAGCAGTGACCTCCTCTCGAGGGGGGGACGGACTGAAGCTTTCTTT
TRBV7-7	15	TRBJ2-7	NA	TRBD1	CASSPGQGAQYEQYF	TGTGCTAGCAGCCCGGGACAGGGGGCGCAGTACGAGCAGTACTTC
TRBV7-6	14	TRBJ2-7	NA	TRBD1	CASSLGTGIYEQYF	TGTGCCAGCAGTCTAGGGACAGGGATCTACGAGCAGTACTTC
TRBV11-2	15	TRBJ2-2	NA	TRBD2	CASSLGLAGEGELFF	TGTGCCAGCAGCTTAGGGCTAGCGGGAGAGGGGGAGCTGTTTTTT
TRBV6-6	15	TRBJ2-1	NA	NA	CASSLARGSYNEQFF	TGTGCCAGCAGTCTCGCTAGAGGCTCCTACAATGAGCAGTTCTTC
TRBV5-1	15	TRBJ2-3	NA	TRBD1	CASSLMTGGSDTQYF	TGCGCCAGCAGCTTGATGACAGGGGGATCAGATACGCAGTATTTT
TRBV18	15	TRBJ2-7	once	NA	CASSPFPASSYEQYF	TGTGCCAGCTCACCATTCCCCGCGAGCTCCTACGAGCAGTACTTC
TRBV5-1	16	TRBJ1-2	once	NA	CASSTGHAATNYGYTF	TGCGCCAGCAGCACGGGACACGCCGCTACGAACTATGGCTACACCTTC
TRBV28	13	TRBJ2-7	NA	NA	CASRPTGTYEQYF	TGTGCCAGCAGGCCAACAGGCACCTACGAGCAGTACTTC
TRBV13	12	TRBJ2-7	NA	NA	CASSIFSYEQYF	TGTGCCAGCAGCATCTTCTCCTACGAGCAGTACTTC
TRBV20-1	11	TRBJ2-7	few	NA	CSARVLRGDYF	TGCAGTGCTAGAGTCTTAAGGGGCGACTACTTC
TRBV5-4	15	TRBJ2-7	NA	TRBD1	CASSSGTGDFYEQYF	TGTGCCAGCAGCTCCGGGACAGGGGACTTCTACGAGCAGTACTTC
TRBV19	12	TRBJ2-2	NA	NA	CASSPSTGELFF	TGTGCCAGTAGCCCCTCGACCGGGGAGCTGTTTTTT
TRBV28	14	TRBJ1-2	NA	NA	CASRALGVNYGYTF	TGTGCCAGCAGAGCGCTAGGGGTCAACTATGGCTACACCTTC
TRBV2	13	TRBJ1-1	NA	NA	CASSRESNTEAFF	TGTGCCAGCAGCCGGGAGTCGAACACTGAAGCTTTCTTT
TRBV7-2	14	TRBJ2-1	NA	TRBD2	CASSRLAGGYEQFF	TGTGCCAGCAGTAGACTAGCGGGAGGGTATGAGCAGTTCTTC
TRBV28	15	TRBJ2-5	NA	TRBD2	CASIRQRETGETQYF	TGTGCCAGCATCCGGCAGCGGGAGACTGGGGAGACCCAGTACTTC
TRBV4-3	17	TRBJ2-1	NA	TRBD2	CASSQDGSGINHNEQFF	TGCGCCAGCAGCCAAGACGGTAGCGGGATCAACCACAATGAGCAGTTCTTC
TRBV10-2	17	TRBJ1-5	once	TRBD1	CASSKTQGIGSNQPQHF	TGCGCCAGCAGTAAAACACAGGGGATTGGTAGCAATCAGCCCCAGCATTTT
TRBV19	17	TRBJ2-7	NA	NA	CASSIDNSGGHKNEQYF	TGTGCCAGTAGTATAGATAATTCAGGCGGACATAAAAACGAGCAGTACTTC
TRBV19	16	TRBJ1-2	NA	NA	CASSLTAPTINYGYTF	TGTGCCAGTAGTTTAACGGCTCCGACAATTAACTATGGCTACACCTTC
TRBV7-9	17	TRBJ2-2	NA	NA	CASSPLGASANTGELFF	TGTGCCAGCAGCCCTCTAGGGGCCTCCGCGAACACCGGGGAGCTGTTTTTT
TRBV28	14	TRBJ1-2	NA	NA	CASMSNRVNYGYTF	TGTGCCAGCATGTCAAACAGGGTTAACTATGGCTACACCTTC
TRBV27	15	TRBJ1-1	NA	NA	CASSPRRGMNTEAFF	TGTGCCAGCAGTCCCCGAAGGGGAATGAACACTGAAGCTTTCTTT
TRBV28	15	TRBJ1-3	NA	TRBD1	CASSLQGAGGNTIYF	TGTGCCAGCAGTCTACAGGGGGCGGGTGGAAACACCATATATTTT
TRBV27	16	TRBJ2-6	NA	TRBD2	CASSSTGGAGANVLTF	TGTGCCAGCAGTTCTACGGGAGGAGCTGGGGCCAACGTCCTGACTTTC
TRBV25-1	13	TRBJ1-6	NA	NA	CASSAYYNSPLHF	TGTGCCAGCAGCGCCTATTATAATTCACCCCTCCACTTT
TRBV30	13	TRBJ1-5	few	TRBD1	CAWNDRVDQPPHF	TGTGCCTGGAACGACAGGGTGGATCAGCCCCCGCATTTT
TRBV9	14	TRBJ2-3	NA	NA	CASSASRYTDTQYF	TGTGCCAGCAGCGCCTCCCGGTACACAGATACGCAGTATTTT